This T cell receptor beta chain emerged from a study of CD8 T cells in Susac syndrome. The authors reverse transcribed roughly 0.5 to 1 ug RNA with random hexamers. TCRdb re-derived calls from the immunoSEQ multiplex PCR reads in MiXCR, one entry per CDR3 protein. The table includes over 95,000 distinct CDR3 sequences, 92% detected once. J lost 10 bases, V lost 1 base, and 7 bases had no gene match. The CDR3 has 15 residues. Sequences were obtained from CD4+ T cells from PBMCs. This rearrangement joins TRBV12-3 or TRBV12-4 to TRBJ1-5; 10 positions agree with TRBD1. The sequence was obtained from a human donor in good health. For the CDR3, the DNA is TGTGCCAGCAGTTTAGGACAGGGGGCCCGAAGACCCCAGCATTTT. It specifies CASSLGQGARRPQHF.